These T cell receptor beta chains were read from a single sample in a study of shared clonotypes between healthy human individuals. Sequencing used immunoSEQ multiplex PCR; TCRdb keeps in-frame clones, though not all of them. The sample has about 2.3 million clones, around 90% seen once; the top ten hold about 0.36%. The sequencing sample was made of naive CD4+ T cells from PBMCs. These receptors came from a man younger than 35 in good health. Some clones in this sample may be carry-over from other donors' samples. CDR3s include the opening cysteine and the closing phenylalanine or tryptophan. Each record gives: clone size, CDR3 length, V gene, J gene, D gene, CDR3 protein, CDR3 DNA. D genes are given only for firm matches. Size tells how often a clone was seen (once, few, many) or the class of an expanded clone, and some rows leave it out.

NA	16	TRBV7-9	TRBJ1-6	NA	CASSFGGTGYNSPLHF	TGTGCCAGCAGCTTCGGCGGGACGGGCTATAATTCACCCCTCCACTTT
once	14	TRBV28	TRBJ2-3	NA	CASSLLASADTQYF	TGTGCCAGCAGTTTATTGGCTAGCGCAGATACGCAGTATTTT
NA	15	TRBV28	TRBJ2-1	NA	CASSLRGAGNNEQFF	TGTGCCAGCAGCCTCAGGGGCGCAGGGAACAATGAGCAGTTCTTC
NA	16	TRBV10-3	TRBJ2-3	NA	CAISEFAAKNSDTQYF	TGTGCCATCAGTGAGTTTGCGGCAAAGAACTCAGATACGCAGTATTTT
NA	16	TRBV9	TRBJ2-7	NA	CASSPGGSPGSYEQYF	TGTGCCAGCAGCCCAGGAGGGAGTCCCGGCTCCTACGAGCAGTACTTC
once	16	TRBV28	TRBJ2-2	TRBD1	CASRSQGAQNTGELFF	TGTGCCAGCAGATCACAGGGGGCCCAGAACACCGGGGAGCTGTTTTTT
NA	14	TRBV14	TRBJ2-3	NA	CASSQTNTGRAQYF	TGTGCCAGCAGCCAAACCAATACCGGACGGGCGCAGTATTTT
once	13	TRBV27	TRBJ1-1	NA	CASSLTKNTEAFF	TGTGCCAGCAGTCTGACGAAGAACACTGAAGCTTTCTTT
NA	13	TRBV7-3	TRBJ2-1	NA	CASSLTGYNEQFF	TGTGCCAGCAGCTTAACGGGATACAATGAGCAGTTCTTC
NA	14	TRBV7-2	TRBJ1-4	NA	CASSTGGLGEKLFF	TGTGCCAGCAGCACCGGGGGTTTAGGTGAAAAACTGTTTTTT
few	12	TRBV7-2	TRBJ2-3	NA	CASSSNTDTQYF	TGTGCCAGCAGCTCTAACACAGATACGCAGTATTTT
NA	14	TRBV19	TRBJ2-7	NA	CASRPRGPTSEQYF	TGTGCCAGTAGACCGAGGGGTCCCACTAGCGAGCAGTACTTC
NA	13	TRBV10-3	TRBJ2-5	TRBD1	CAIRQGHQETQYF	TGTGCCATCCGACAGGGCCACCAAGAGACCCAGTACTTC
NA	15	TRBV29-1	TRBJ2-2	NA	CSAARRGPNTGELFF	TGCAGCGCCGCCCGCAGGGGACCTAACACCGGGGAGCTGTTTTTT
NA	15	TRBV5-1	TRBJ1-3	NA	CASSLEGRGTNTIYF	TGCGCCAGCAGCTTGGAAGGCAGGGGTACGAACACCATATATTTT
NA	15	TRBV6-5	TRBJ1-2	TRBD1	CASARTGTEPYGYTF	TGTGCCAGCGCCAGAACCGGGACAGAACCCTATGGCTACACCTTC
NA	15	TRBV5-1	TRBJ2-7	TRBD1	CASSPGQGGSYEQYF	TGCGCCAGCAGCCCGGGACAGGGGGGTTCCTACGAGCAGTACTTC
NA	12	TRBV11-2	TRBJ1-2	NA	CASSWVNYGYTF	TGTGCCAGCAGCTGGGTCAACTATGGCTACACCTTC
NA	10	TRBV20-1	TRBJ1-1	NA	CSARSIEAFF	TGCAGTGCTAGATCCATTGAAGCTTTCTTT
NA	14	TRBV7-2	TRBJ2-3	NA	CASSLLSSTDTQYF	TGTGCCAGCAGCTTACTCTCTAGCACAGATACGCAGTATTTT
NA	19	TRBV5-4	TRBJ2-1	TRBD2	CASSLRSSGRVSSYNEQFF	TGTGCCAGCAGCTTAAGGTCTAGCGGGAGGGTAAGCTCCTACAATGAGCAGTTCTTC
once	15	TRBV13	TRBJ2-1	NA	CASSPRDSSYNEQFF	TGTGCCAGCAGCCCCCGGGACTCCTCCTACAATGAGCAGTTCTTC
NA	15	TRBV7-7	TRBJ2-5	TRBD2	CASRVAGGGQETQYF	TGTGCCAGCAGAGTAGCGGGAGGGGGTCAAGAGACCCAGTACTTC
NA	17	TRBV4-1	TRBJ2-2	NA	CASSLTQGGGTTGELFF	TGCGCCAGCAGCCTTACTCAGGGAGGGGGTACCACCGGGGAGCTGTTTTTT
NA	11	TRBV20-1	TRBJ2-1	NA	CSARDPPGQFF	TGCAGTGCTAGAGATCCCCCAGGGCAGTTCTTC
NA	16	TRBV15	TRBJ2-3	TRBD2	CATSRRLAGSADTQYF	TGTGCCACCAGCAGGAGACTAGCGGGAAGCGCAGATACGCAGTATTTT
NA	14	TRBV28	TRBJ1-5	NA	CASRLGVGNQPQHF	TGTGCCAGCAGACTAGGGGTTGGAAATCAGCCCCAGCATTTT